These 5 T cell receptor beta chains originate from one sample sequenced in a study of cytomegalovirus exposure and HLA in healthy donors. 60 Vbeta and 13 Jbeta primers were used in PCR. Sequencing used immunoSEQ multiplex PCR; TCRdb keeps in-frame clones, though not all of them. The data contain some 100,000 clones, approximately 68% of them seen just once; the ten biggest clones take up about 4.4%. Sequencing input: PBMCs. All receptors derive from a woman under 30 in good health and CMV-seropositive.

This clone has only a few counts. The J gene is TRBJ2-5, the V gene TRBV28, with D maybe TRBD1 (7 bases). The germline V gene encodes CDR1 MDHEN and CDR2 SYDVKM. Trimming took off 5 bases at V and 5 bases at J, with 18 bases between the two ends. This CDR3 region has 15 residues. The DNA of the CDR3 is TGTGCCAGCAGTCCCGGAGGGGGCCCATATGAGACCCAGTACTTC. Its translation: CASSPGGGPYETQYF.

The chain employs TRBV7-9 and TRBJ2-1; 8 nucleotides match TRBD1. Germline CDR1 reads SEHNR; CDR2 reads FQNEAQ (reference sequence). The CDR3 spans 17 residues. With V trimmed by 5 bases and J by 5 bases, 14 bases remained unmatched. The DNA for the CDR3 is TGTGCCAGCAGCCCAGGGGGCCTAGGCTTTCAAAACAATGAGCAGTTCTTC. It is translated as CASSPGGLGFQNNEQFF.

This chain links TRBV9 with TRBJ1-2, with 7 bases identical to TRBD1. The CDR3 consists of 13 residues. V was clipped by 3 bases and J by 4 bases; unmatched bases: 3. Germline-derived CDR1 and CDR2 are SGDLS and YYNGEE. In nucleotides, the CDR3 is TGTGCCAGCAGCGCGGGGACAGTCTATGGCTACACCTTC. Protein sequence: CASSAGTVYGYTF.

The V gene is TRBV27, the J gene TRBJ2-7, with 8 bases that match TRBD2. This CDR3 contains 14 residues. The J segment lost 1 base and the V segment lost 5 bases, leaving 4 bases of the junction unmatched. CDR1 MNHEY and CDR2 SMNVEV come from the germline V gene (reference sequence). The CDR3 region has the DNA TGTGCCAGCAGTACCGGGACTAGGTCCTACGAGCAGTACTTC. It encodes CASSTGTRSYEQYF.

The V call is TRBV7-9, the J call TRBJ1-1; the D is unclear. The CDR3 loop spans 15 amino acids. Per the germline V gene, CDR1 is SEHNR and CDR2 is FQNEAQ (reference sequence). The V end was cut by 5 bases, the J end by 1 base, with 14 bases between. The chain's CDR3 is CASSRPVGKNTEAFF. The CDR3 bases are TGTGCCAGCAGCCGCCCCGTGGGCAAGAACACTGAAGCTTTCTTT.